The rows below give T cell receptor beta chains drawn from one sample of a study of beta chain features in type 1 diabetes. Profiled with immunoSEQ multiplex PCR; TCRdb holds only in-frame clones, not every one. The sample lists roughly 140,000 clones, around 10% occurring once. The specimen sequenced was central memory CD4+ T cells from blood. These receptors were obtained from a man aged 25-45 years with type 1 diabetes. The CDR3 runs from the conserved cysteine through the conserved F or W. The order of the fields is J gene, D gene, clone size, V gene, CDR3 protein, CDR3 DNA. The D gene is left open where the match is weak. Rows may omit the clone size; those that give it use once, few, many or a size class.

TRBJ2-7 | TRBD2 | . | TRBV4-3 | CASSQDLAGVYEQYF | TGCGCCAGCAGCCAAGATTTAGCGGGAGTTTACGAGCAGTACTTC
TRBJ2-3 | TRBD2 | . | TRBV18 | CASSSPSGSPDTQYF | TGTGCCAGCTCATCCCCTAGCGGGAGTCCAGATACGCAGTATTTT
TRBJ2-3 | TRBD2 | . | TRBV5-1 | CASSFSGSSTDTQYF | TGCGCCAGCAGCTTTAGCGGGAGCAGCACAGATACGCAGTATTTT
TRBJ2-5 | TRBD1 | few | TRBV2 | CASGGTGQETQYF | TGTGCCAGCGGTGGGACAGGCCAAGAGACCCAGTACTTC
TRBJ2-1 | TRBD2 | . | TRBV11-2 | CASGYSGEGNEQFF | TGTGCCAGCGGGTATAGCGGGGAGGGTAATGAGCAGTTCTTC
TRBJ1-3 | . | . | TRBV4-3 | CASSPRTVRGTTIYF | TGCGCCAGCAGCCCGAGGACAGTACGAGGAACCACCATATATTTT
TRBJ2-3 | . | . | TRBV7-8 | CASSTSTDTQYF | TGTGCCAGCAGCACAAGCACAGATACGCAGTATTTT
TRBJ1-2 | . | . | TRBV7-9 | CASSLEEGISYGYTF | TGTGCCAGCAGCTTAGAGGAGGGAATCTCCTATGGCTACACCTTC
TRBJ1-1 | TRBD1 | few | TRBV6-6 | CASNRQGLTEAFF | TGTGCCAGCAACAGACAGGGGTTGACTGAAGCTTTCTTT
TRBJ2-7 | . | few | TRBV5-1 | CASSLASAGKGEQYF | TGCGCCAGCAGCTTGGCCTCGGCGGGGAAGGGCGAGCAGTACTTC
TRBJ1-1 | TRBD1 | . | TRBV2 | CASSGTGGMTEAFF | TGTGCCAGCAGTGGGACAGGGGGGATGACTGAAGCTTTCTTT
TRBJ2-1 | TRBD2 | few | TRBV7-2 | CASSLLAGGDEQFF | TGTGCCAGCAGCTTACTAGCGGGAGGAGATGAGCAGTTCTTC
TRBJ1-5 | . | . | TRBV2 | CASSVVSGGPQHF | TGTGCCAGCAGTGTCGTCTCAGGTGGGCCCCAGCATTTT
TRBJ2-7 | . | few | TRBV30 | CAWGPQGLEQYF | TGTGCCTGGGGACCCCAGGGGCTCGAGCAGTACTTC
TRBJ2-7 | . | . | TRBV28 | CASAKQGPYEQYF | TGTGCCAGCGCCAAACAGGGTCCCTACGAGCAGTACTTC
TRBJ2-3 | . | . | TRBV27 | CASSLRAGLTDTQYF | TGTGCCAGCAGTTTAAGGGCAGGGCTCACAGATACGCAGTATTTT
TRBJ1-1 | . | few | TRBV4-2 | CASSLKRGRDTEAFF | TGTGCCAGCAGCCTCAAGCGAGGCAGGGACACTGAAGCTTTCTTT
TRBJ2-3 | . | few | TRBV9 | CASSSFSTDTQYF | TGTGCCAGCAGCTCCTTCAGCACAGATACGCAGTATTTT
TRBJ1-1 | TRBD1 | few | TRBV30 | CAWSAGGPTEAFF | TGTGCCTGGAGTGCAGGGGGTCCCACTGAAGCTTTCTTT
TRBJ2-3 | TRBD2 | few | TRBV30 | CAWSHGAGGTDTQYF | TGTGCCTGGAGTCATGGGGCGGGAGGCACAGATACGCAGTATTTT
TRBJ2-1 | . | . | TRBV9 | CASSVAGSTGNEQFF | TGTGCCAGCAGCGTAGCTGGCAGTACGGGCAATGAGCAGTTCTTC
TRBJ1-5 | . | few | TRBV19 | CASSISGGHQPQHF | TGTGCCAGTAGTATAAGCGGAGGCCATCAGCCCCAGCATTTT
TRBJ2-1 | TRBD2 | few | TRBV28 | CASRNIAGGSSSYNEQFF | TGTGCCAGCAGAAATATAGCGGGAGGGTCTAGCTCCTACAATGAGCAGTTCTTC
TRBJ2-7 | . | few | TRBV5-4 | CATRAGDSYEQYF | TGTGCCACCAGGGCCGGGGACTCCTACGAGCAGTACTTC
TRBJ1-5 | TRBD1 | few | TRBV28 | CASHEATGGLQPQHF | TGTGCCAGCCACGAGGCGACAGGGGGCCTTCAGCCCCAGCATTTT
TRBJ2-7 | TRBD2 | . | TRBV15 | CATSTSGTSYEQYF | TGTGCCACCAGTACCAGCGGGACCTCCTACGAGCAGTACTTC
TRBJ2-2 | . | . | TRBV7-3 | CASSLNADQGSGELFF | TGTGCCAGCAGCCTAAATGCGGACCAGGGAAGCGGGGAGCTGTTTTTT
TRBJ1-5 | TRBD1 | . | TRBV7-8 | CASSLGKAERGLWQPQHF | TGTGCCAGCAGCTTAGGGAAAGCGGAGAGGGGGCTATGGCAGCCCCAGCATTTT
TRBJ2-7 | TRBD1 | few | TRBV25-1 | CASSDPGTAAYEQYF | TGTGCCAGCAGTGACCCAGGGACAGCAGCCTACGAGCAGTACTTC
TRBJ1-2 | TRBD1 | . | TRBV11-1 | CASSSMAGQSYGYTF | TGTGCCAGCAGCTCGATGGCGGGACAGTCATATGGCTACACCTTC
TRBJ2-1 | TRBD2 | few | TRBV14 | CASSQQPKIAGGSDNEQFF | TGTGCCAGCAGCCAACAGCCGAAAATAGCGGGAGGATCGGACAATGAGCAGTTCTTC
TRBJ2-5 | TRBD2 | . | TRBV9 | CASSAAPLAGWGETQYF | TGTGCCAGCAGCGCCGCCCCACTAGCGGGATGGGGGGAGACCCAGTACTTC
TRBJ2-7 | TRBD2 | few | TRBV5-1 | CASSGGLAGVHEQYF | TGCGCCAGCAGCGGGGGACTAGCGGGAGTCCACGAGCAGTACTTC
TRBJ2-1 | TRBD1 | few | TRBV28 | CASRPGQGGEQFF | TGTGCCAGCAGGCCCGGACAGGGAGGTGAGCAGTTCTTC
TRBJ2-1 | . | . | TRBV7-2 | CASSLSPGSAREQFF | TGTGCCAGCAGCTTATCCCCGGGATCGGCTCGGGAGCAGTTCTTC
TRBJ2-2 | TRBD2 | few | TRBV5-1 | CASSSGLGGLGELFF | TGCGCCAGCAGCTCGGGACTAGGAGGTCTTGGGGAGCTGTTTTTT
TRBJ1-1 | TRBD1 | few | TRBV6-1 | CASKQQTGVDTEAFF | TGTGCCAGCAAGCAACAGACAGGGGTGGACACTGAAGCTTTCTTT
TRBJ2-5 | TRBD2 | . | TRBV11-3 | CASSLAGGETQYF | TGTGCCAGCTCTCTAGCGGGAGGAGAGACCCAGTACTTC
TRBJ2-3 | . | few | TRBV2 | CASSYRESTDTQYF | TGTGCCAGCAGTTACAGGGAGAGCACAGATACGCAGTATTTT
TRBJ2-1 | TRBD1 | . | TRBV19 | CASRGQGTGNEQFF | TGTGCCAGTAGAGGACAGGGGACAGGCAATGAGCAGTTCTTC